The rows below give T cell receptor beta chains drawn from one sample of a study of T cell changes during pregnancy in multiple sclerosis. The repertoire was sequenced with immunoSEQ multiplex PCR; TCRdb's copy has only in-frame clones and lacks some. This sample has about 59,000 clones; around 94% occur once, and the top ten carry 2% to 3%. The sample consisted of CD8+ T cells from peripheral blood mononuclear cells, taken after pregnancy. The receptor source for this set is a female donor with multiple sclerosis, enrolled in a pregnancy study. Each CDR3 is given without its conserved first and last residue. The order of the fields is V gene, J gene, CDR3 protein.

TRBV19	TRBJ1-2	ASSTAQVPGFYGYT
TRBV19	TRBJ2-7	ASSAGTGTGYEQY
TRBV4-1	TRBJ1-1	ASSPGTPDEAF
TRBV28	TRBJ2-2	ASSTNPDRGTGELF
TRBV2	TRBJ2-2	ASSGQGATGELF
TRBV28	TRBJ2-2	ASSLSSGRAGELF
TRBV5-5	TRBJ2-7	ASSQSGAPSYEQY
TRBV15	TRBJ1-5	AISTGEMSNQPQH
TRBV27	TRBJ2-7	ASLSSSYEQY
TRBV10-3	TRBJ2-2	AIKGSGDDGDTGELF
TRBV19	TRBJ2-1	ASSDTGGNEQF
TRBV11-2	TRBJ1-2	ASSLGVINPAVFNYGYT
TRBV7-9	TRBJ2-5	ASSLVGAAGETQY
TRBV30	TRBJ2-7	AWSVGRASEQY
TRBV9	TRBJ2-7	ASSPRTGWNEQY